This T cell receptor beta chain was sequenced for a study of shared clonotypes between healthy human individuals. Study-wide context: Three CD4 naive, three CD4 memory, two CD8 naive and one CD8 memory plate were used per donor.

This clone was seen only once. Its antigen is as yet unknown. The method was immunoSEQ multiplex PCR; TCRdb's version includes in-frame clones alone and lacks a portion of them. The sample includes about 2,500,000 clones, around 94% of them seen just once. Study-wide findings and caveats: Researchers found naive subsets generally carried larger estimated richness than memory subsets. The study found lower generation probabilities in non-shared clonotypes than in those shared by all four donors.

Germline V lookup: CDR1 MNHEY, CDR2 SMNVEV (reference sequence). The V and J ends lost 3 bases and 2 bases respectively, with 7 bases between them. This CDR3 contains 14 residues. The V call is TRBV27, the J call TRBJ1-4; D is unresolved. The TCR was taken from a man younger than 35 in good health. Sequencing input: naive CD4+ T cells sorted from blood. Subset described: CD45RA+ positively selected. The CDR3 is CASSFAGTNEKLFF. The CDR3, as DNA: TGTGCCAGCAGTTTCGCGGGGACTAATGAAAAACTGTTTTTT.